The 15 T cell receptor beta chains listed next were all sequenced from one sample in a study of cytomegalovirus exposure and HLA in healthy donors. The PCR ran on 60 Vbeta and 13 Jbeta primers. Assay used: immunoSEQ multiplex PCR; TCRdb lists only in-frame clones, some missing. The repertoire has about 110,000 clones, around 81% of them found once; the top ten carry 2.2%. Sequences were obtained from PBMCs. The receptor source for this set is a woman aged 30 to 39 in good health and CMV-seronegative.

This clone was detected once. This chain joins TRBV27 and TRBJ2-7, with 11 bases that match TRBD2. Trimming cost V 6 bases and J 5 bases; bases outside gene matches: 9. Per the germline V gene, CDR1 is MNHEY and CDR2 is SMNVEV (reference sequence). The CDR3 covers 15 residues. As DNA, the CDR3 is TGTGCCAGCAGGTATAATAGCGGGAGGGCCCACGAGCAGTACTTC. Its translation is CASRYNSGRAHEQYF.

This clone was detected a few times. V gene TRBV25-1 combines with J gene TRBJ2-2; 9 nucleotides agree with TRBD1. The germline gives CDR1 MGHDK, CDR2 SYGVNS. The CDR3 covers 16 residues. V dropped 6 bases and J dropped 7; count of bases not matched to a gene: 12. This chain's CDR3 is CASSTSQGASVGELFF. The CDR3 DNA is TGTGCCAGCAGCACCTCACAGGGGGCGTCGGTCGGGGAGCTGTTTTTT.

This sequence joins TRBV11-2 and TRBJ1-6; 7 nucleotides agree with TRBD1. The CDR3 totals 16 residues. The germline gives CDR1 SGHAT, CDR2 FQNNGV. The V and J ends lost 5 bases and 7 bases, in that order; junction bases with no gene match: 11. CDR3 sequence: CASSPPSYRGNSPLHF. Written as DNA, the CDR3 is TGTGCCAGCAGCCCCCCTTCCTACAGGGGCAATTCACCCCTCCACTTT.

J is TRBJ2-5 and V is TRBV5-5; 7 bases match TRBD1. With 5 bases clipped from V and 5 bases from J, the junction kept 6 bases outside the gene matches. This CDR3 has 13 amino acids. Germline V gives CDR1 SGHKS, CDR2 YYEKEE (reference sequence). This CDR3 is CASRKSRGETQYF. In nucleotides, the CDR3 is TGTGCCAGCAGAAAGAGCAGGGGGGAGACCCAGTACTTC. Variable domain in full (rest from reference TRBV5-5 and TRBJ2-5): DAGVTQSPTHLIKTRGQQVTLRCSPISGHKSVSWYQQVLGQGPQFIFQYYEKEERGRGNFPDRFSARQFPNYSSELNVNALLLGDSALYLCASRKSRGETQYFGPGTRLLVL.

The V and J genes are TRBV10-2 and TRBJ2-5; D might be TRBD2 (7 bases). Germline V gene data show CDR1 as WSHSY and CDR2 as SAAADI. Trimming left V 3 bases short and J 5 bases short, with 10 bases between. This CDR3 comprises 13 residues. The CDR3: CASSDRGGETQYF. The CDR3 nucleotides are TGCGCCAGCAGTGATAGGGGGGGGGAGACCCAGTACTTC.

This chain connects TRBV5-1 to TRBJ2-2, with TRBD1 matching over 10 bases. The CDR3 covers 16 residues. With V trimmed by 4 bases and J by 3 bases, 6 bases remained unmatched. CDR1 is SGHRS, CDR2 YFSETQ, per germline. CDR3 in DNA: TGCGCCAGCAGCCCCATCGGACAGGGGGACACCGGGGAGCTGTTTTTT. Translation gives CASSPIGQGDTGELFF.

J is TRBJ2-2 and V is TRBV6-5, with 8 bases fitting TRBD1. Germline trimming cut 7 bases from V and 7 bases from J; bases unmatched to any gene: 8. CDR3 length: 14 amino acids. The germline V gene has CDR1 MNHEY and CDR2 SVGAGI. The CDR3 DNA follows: TGTGCCAGCACAATCACAGGGGGTGGCGGGGAGCTGTTTTTT. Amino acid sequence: CASTITGGGGELFF.

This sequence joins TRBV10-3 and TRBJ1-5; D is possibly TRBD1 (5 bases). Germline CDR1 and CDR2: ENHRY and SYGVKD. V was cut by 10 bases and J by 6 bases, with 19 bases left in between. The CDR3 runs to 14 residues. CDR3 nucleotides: TGTGCCACAGGCGGAGGGGCAGGAAGTCAGCCCCAGCATTTT. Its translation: CATGGGAGSQPQHF.

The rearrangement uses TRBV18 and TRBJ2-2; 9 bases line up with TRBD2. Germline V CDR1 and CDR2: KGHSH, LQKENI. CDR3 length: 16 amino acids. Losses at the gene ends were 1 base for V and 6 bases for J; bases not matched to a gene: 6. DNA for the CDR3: TGTGCCAGCTCACCACTAGCGGGAGCAGGCGCCGGGGAGCTGTTTTTT. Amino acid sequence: CASSPLAGAGAGELFF.

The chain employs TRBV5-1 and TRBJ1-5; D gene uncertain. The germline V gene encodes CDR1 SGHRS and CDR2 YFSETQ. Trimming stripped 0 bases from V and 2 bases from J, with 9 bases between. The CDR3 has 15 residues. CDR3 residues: CASSLGSGGNQPQHF. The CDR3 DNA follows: TGCGCCAGCAGCTTGGGATCCGGGGGCAATCAGCCCCAGCATTTT.

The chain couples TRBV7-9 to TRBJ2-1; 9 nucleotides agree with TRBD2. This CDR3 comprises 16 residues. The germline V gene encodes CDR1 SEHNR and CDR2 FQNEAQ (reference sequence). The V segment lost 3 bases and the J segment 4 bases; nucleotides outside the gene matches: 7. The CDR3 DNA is TGTGCCAGCAGCTTGAAGCGGGAGGCCCTTTACAATGAGCAGTTCTTC. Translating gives CASSLKREALYNEQFF.

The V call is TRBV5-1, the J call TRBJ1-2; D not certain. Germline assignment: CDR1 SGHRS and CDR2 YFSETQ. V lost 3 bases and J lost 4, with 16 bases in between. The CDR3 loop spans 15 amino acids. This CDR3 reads CASSSGGDESYGYTF. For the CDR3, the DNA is TGCGCCAGCAGCTCGGGCGGGGATGAGAGCTATGGCTACACCTTC.

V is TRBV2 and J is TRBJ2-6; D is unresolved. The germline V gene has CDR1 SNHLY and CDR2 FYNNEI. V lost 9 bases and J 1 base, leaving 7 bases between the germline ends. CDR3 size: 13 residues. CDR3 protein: CARQQSGANVLTF. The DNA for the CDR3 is TGTGCCAGGCAACAGTCTGGGGCCAACGTCCTGACTTTC.

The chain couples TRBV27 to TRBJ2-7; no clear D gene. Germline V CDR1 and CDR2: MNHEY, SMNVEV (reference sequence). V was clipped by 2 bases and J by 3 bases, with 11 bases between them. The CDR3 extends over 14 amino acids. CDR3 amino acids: CASSLEPLNYEQYF. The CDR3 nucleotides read TGTGCCAGCAGTTTAGAGCCTCTCAACTACGAGCAGTACTTC.

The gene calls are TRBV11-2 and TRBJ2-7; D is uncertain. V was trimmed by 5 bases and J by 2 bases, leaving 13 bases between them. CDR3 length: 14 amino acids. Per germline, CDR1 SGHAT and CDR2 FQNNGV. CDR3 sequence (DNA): TGTGCCAGCAGCCCAGATAGCTTGGCCTACGAGCAGTACTTC. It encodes CASSPDSLAYEQYF. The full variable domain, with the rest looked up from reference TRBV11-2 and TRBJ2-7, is EAGVAQSPRYKIIEKRQSVAFWCNPISGHATLYWYQQILGQGPKLLIQFQNNGVVDDSQLPKDRFSAERLKGVDSTLKIQPAKLEDSAVYLCASSPDSLAYEQYFGPGTRLTVT.